Many counts were recorded for the clone carrying this T cell receptor (beta chain). This CDR3 comprises 12 residues. Germline values: CDR1 SGHTA, CDR2 FQGNSA. Trimming stripped 5 bases from V and 2 bases from J, with 7 bases between. The sample originates from a study of T-cell reconstitution after alpha-beta-depleted transplantation in children. TCRbeta library construction was performed incorporating unique molecular identifiers. TCRdb re-analysed the PCR reads in MiXCR, keeping a single row per CDR3 protein. The sample has roughly 170,000 distinct CDR3 sequences, roughly 7.5% seen once. This chain joins TRBV7-2 and TRBJ2-7; D is unclear. The material sequenced was PBMCs from the stem cell graft donor, taken from the stem cell graft. This TCR came from a human donor who donated a stem cell graft to a child with Wiskott-Aldrich syndrome. The CDR3 protein is CASSGETYEQYF. CDR3 nucleotides: TGTGCCAGCAGCGGAGAGACCTACGAGCAGTACTTC. Full variable domain (remainder filled in from reference TRBV7-2 and TRBJ2-7): GAGVSQSPSNKVTEKGKDVELRCDPISGHTALYWYRQSLGQGLEFLIYFQGNSAPDKSGLPSDRFSAERTGGSVSTLTIQRTQQEDSAVYLCASSGETYEQYFGPGTRLTVT.